A single sample gave rise to the 30 T cell receptor beta chains below, sequenced in a study of T-cell memory formation after mild COVID-19. Each CDR3 protein is one row after TCRdb ran MiXCR on the 5' RACE reads. The table has 35,000 to 50,000 distinct CDR3 sequences, 7.5% to 10% seen once. Sequencing was done on a sample of PBMCs or a T cell subset sorted from them (not recorded which). All receptors come from an adult woman who had mild COVID-19 (a few samples of this study predate the infection). Cell type and time point are not known.

For this clonotype: The junction departs from the called germline gene at one end, perhaps through a read error. V usage is TRBV7-7 and J usage is TRBJ2-5; D gene ambiguous. CDR1 SSHAT and CDR2 FNYEAQ come from the germline V gene (reference sequence). CDR3 size: 15 residues. The CDR3 DNA sequence: TGTGCTAGCAGCTTGACCGCACGGTCTCAAGAGACCCAGTACTTC. Its translation is CASSLTARSQETQYF.

The chain has TRBV5-6 and TRBJ2-6; unclear D gene. Germline V gene lookup returns CDR1 SGHDT and CDR2 YYEEEE. V lost 0 bases and J lost 7, with 5 bases in between. The CDR3 spans 13 residues. CDR3 residues: CASSLVSANVLTF. As DNA, the CDR3 is TGTGCCAGCAGCTTGGTTAGTGCCAACGTCCTGACTTTC.

This clonotype was observed at least ten times. This sequence joins TRBV4-2 and TRBJ1-2, with TRBD1 matching over 10 bases. Germline loops: CDR1 LGHNA, CDR2 YNFKEQ. The CDR3 contains 15 residues. Trimming took 5 bases from V and 6 from J; bases not matched to a gene: 9. CDR3 bases: TGTGCCAGCAGCTCCGGACAGGGGGAATCGAATGGCTACACCTTC. It specifies CASSSGQGESNGYTF.

This clonotype was observed at least ten times. The rearrangement joins TRBV6-2 or TRBV6-3 to TRBJ2-5, with a tentative D call TRBD2 (6 bases). Germline values: CDR1 MNHEY, CDR2 SVGEGT. The CDR3 has 16 residues. V shed 2 bases and J shed 2 bases, with 15 bases lying between them. In nucleotides, the CDR3 is TGTGCCAGCAGTTACACCCCTGGGACTGTTCAAGAGACCCAGTACTTC. It encodes CASSYTPGTVQETQYF.

This chain joins TRBV11-2 and TRBJ2-2; D is ambiguous. Between the trimmed V and J ends, which lost 7 bases and 0 bases, there was a span of 12 bases. This CDR3 comprises 15 residues. The V gene's germline CDR1 is SGHAT and CDR2 FQNNGV. This chain's CDR3 is CASNRISANTGELFF. The CDR3 DNA reads as TGTGCCAGCAATCGGATTTCCGCGAACACCGGGGAGCTGTTTTTT.

This clonotype was counted only a few times. The chain couples TRBV5-4 to TRBJ2-3; 7 bases align to TRBD2. J was trimmed by 1 base and V by 4 bases; bases with no gene match: 3. CDR1 SGHNT and CDR2 YYREEE come from the germline V gene (reference sequence). The CDR3 covers 14 residues. This chain's CDR3 is CASSRDYGTDTQYF. The CDR3, as DNA: TGTGCCAGCAGCAGGGACTACGGCACAGATACGCAGTATTTT. Together with reference TRBV5-4 and TRBJ2-3, the CDR3 gives the full variable domain: ETGVTQSPTHLIKTRGQQVTLRCSSQSGHNTVSWYQQALGQGPQFIFQYYREEENGRGNFPPRFSGLQFPNYSSELNVNALELDDSALYLCASSRDYGTDTQYFGPGTRLTVL.

The chain is built from TRBV7-9 and TRBJ2-5; tentatively, D is TRBD2 (5 bases). The V end was cut by 1 base, the J end by 2 bases, with 11 bases between. Looked up from germline, CDR1 is SEHNR and CDR2 is FQNEAQ (reference sequence). The CDR3 covers 15 residues. The CDR3 loop reads CASSLGAGGQETQYF. CDR3 nucleotide sequence: TGTGCCAGCAGCTTAGGGGCCGGCGGGCAAGAGACCCAGTACTTC.

V is TRBV12-3 or TRBV12-4 and J is TRBJ1-6, with 10 bases matching TRBD1. This CDR3 is 14 amino acids long. The ends lost 4 bases at V and 8 bases at J; junction bases unmatched: 2. CDR3 loop: CASSSGTGDSPLHF. In nucleotides, the CDR3 is TGTGCCAGCAGTTCCGGGACAGGGGATTCACCCCTCCACTTT.

The chain recombines TRBV5-1 with TRBJ1-4; 8 bases line up with TRBD1. Germline lookup yields CDR1 SGHRS and CDR2 YFSETQ. V lost 2 bases to trimming and J lost 6 bases; unmatched junction nucleotides: 3. The CDR3 contains 14 residues. CDR3 bases: TGCGCCAGCAGCTTAAACAGGGGGGATGAAAAACTGTTTTTT. It specifies CASSLNRGDEKLFF.

Many counts were recorded for this clonotype. The rearrangement uses TRBV6-5 and TRBJ2-7; 9 positions match TRBD1. The V segment lost 3 bases and the J segment 4 bases; nucleotides outside the gene matches: 7. This CDR3 is 15 amino acids long. CDR1 and CDR2 from the germline V gene are MNHEY and SVGAGI. CDR3 sequence reads: CASSYWTGARYEQYF. The CDR3, as DNA: TGTGCCAGCAGTTATTGGACAGGGGCTAGATACGAGCAGTACTTC.

This rearrangement joins TRBV18 to TRBJ2-3; 10 bases map to TRBD2. This CDR3 is built from 16 residues. V shed 0 bases, J shed 2 bases, and the junction held 2 bases outside the gene matches. Germline values: CDR1 KGHSH, CDR2 LQKENI. CDR3 in amino acids: CASSPPGTSATDTQYF. CDR3 sequence (DNA): TGTGCCAGCTCACCACCTGGGACTAGCGCCACAGATACGCAGTATTTT.

The V call is TRBV6-2 or TRBV6-3, the J call TRBJ2-7, with TRBD1 as a possible D gene (5 bases). V was clipped by 2 bases and J by 1 base, with 15 bases between them. The CDR3 loop spans 16 amino acids. Germline loops: CDR1 MNHEY, CDR2 SVGEGT. Here the CDR3 reads CASSYPGWQGSYEQYF. CDR3 coding DNA: TGTGCCAGCAGTTACCCCGGTTGGCAGGGATCCTACGAGCAGTACTTC.

This clonotype has just a few counts. The V gene is TRBV6-4, the J gene TRBJ1-1; D is undetermined. V lost 5 bases and J 1 base, leaving 11 bases between the germline ends. CDR3 length: 14 amino acids. Germline assignment: CDR1 MRHNA and CDR2 SNTAGT. CDR3 DNA: TGTGCCAGCAGTCCGTCGCCGGGGAACACTGAAGCTTTCTTT. Protein product: CASSPSPGNTEAFF.

This clonotype was picked up a small number of times. The genes are TRBV12-3 or TRBV12-4 and TRBJ2-7; D uncertain. This CDR3 has 14 residues. The V end lost 4 bases, the J end lost 4 bases, and 14 bases lay between the germline ends. The chain's CDR3 is CASSSQIPPYEQYF. In DNA form, the CDR3 reads TGTGCCAGCAGTTCCCAGATTCCCCCTTACGAGCAGTACTTC.

This clonotype turned up a few times. The chain recombines TRBV7-2 with TRBJ1-4; D remains ambiguous. The ends were cut back, 5 bases at V and 13 bases at J, with 20 bases in the middle. The CDR3 is made up of 14 amino acids. Per the germline V gene, CDR1 is SGHTA and CDR2 is FQGNSA. CDR3 sequence: CASSPPVEGFGLFF. The CDR3 DNA is TGTGCCAGCAGCCCACCAGTAGAGGGATTTGGACTGTTTTTT. The full variable domain, in which reference TRBV7-2 and TRBJ1-4 provide the parts outside the CDR3, is GAGVSQSPSNKVTEKGKDVELRCDPISGHTALYWYRQSLGQGLEFLIYFQGNSAPDKSGLPSDRFSAERTGGSVSTLTIQRTQQEDSAVYLCASSPPVEGFGLFFGSGTQLSVL.

CDR3: CASSITGGWDTEAFF. The CDR3 DNA reads as TGTGCCAGCTCAATAACAGGGGGCTGGGACACTGAAGCTTTCTTT. The gene calls are TRBV18 and TRBJ1-1; 9 bases match TRBD1. CDR3 length: 15 residues. V gave up 5 bases and J gave up 3 bases; unmatched junction bases: 7. Germline V CDR1 and CDR2: KGHSH, LQKENI.

This clonotype was seen only a few times. This rearrangement joins TRBV5-1 to TRBJ1-6; 8 bases agree with TRBD1. Germline CDR1 reads SGHRS; CDR2 reads YFSETQ. V dropped 4 bases and J dropped 6; count of bases not matched to a gene: 18. The CDR3 loop spans 19 amino acids. The CDR3 DNA follows: TGCGCCAGCAGCCCCGGACAGGGAGCGACCCTTTATCCTAATTCACCCCTCCACTTT. Translating gives CASSPGQGATLYPNSPLHF.

The genes are TRBV20-1 and TRBJ2-1, with a weak D call TRBD2 (5 bases). CDR1 and CDR2 from the germline V gene are DFQATT and SNEGSKA (reference sequence). Trimming took 6 bases from V and 3 from J, leaving 18 bases between them. The CDR3 is 15 amino acids. The DNA for the CDR3 is TGCAGTGCAAAAACTTCCCCGGGGAACTACAATGAGCAGTTCTTC. Its translation: CSAKTSPGNYNEQFF.

V and J are TRBV18 and TRBJ1-1; D call uncertain. The ends were cut back, 8 bases at V and 1 base at J, with 14 bases in the middle. The CDR3 consists of 14 residues. CDR1 and CDR2 (germline): KGHSH, LQKENI. The CDR3 DNA is TGTGCCAGCCTACCTGGGAGCTCGAACACTGAAGCTTTCTTT. Amino acids: CASLPGSSNTEAFF.

This clonotype was picked up many times. The gene calls are TRBV30 and TRBJ2-1; D may be TRBD2 (5 bases). The ends were cut back, 3 bases at V and 8 bases at J, with 11 bases in the middle. The CDR3 covers 12 residues. Germline V gene sequence: CDR1 GTSNPN, CDR2 SVGIG (reference sequence). CDR3 loop: CAWRLSVDEQFF. For the CDR3, the DNA is TGTGCCTGGAGACTTAGCGTGGATGAGCAGTTCTTC.

V usage is TRBV5-5 and J usage is TRBJ2-3; D ambiguous. V was trimmed by 2 bases and J by 0 bases, leaving 7 bases between them. Germline-derived CDR1 and CDR2 are SGHKS and YYEKEE (reference sequence). The CDR3 has 14 residues. The CDR3 here is CASSFQLSTDTQYF. CDR3 coding DNA: TGTGCCAGCAGCTTTCAGCTTAGCACAGATACGCAGTATTTT. The full variable domain, its missing parts supplied by reference TRBV5-5 and TRBJ2-3, is DAGVTQSPTHLIKTRGQQVTLRCSPISGHKSVSWYQQVLGQGPQFIFQYYEKEERGRGNFPDRFSARQFPNYSSELNVNALLLGDSALYLCASSFQLSTDTQYFGPGTRLTVL.

The chain joins TRBV14 to TRBJ2-1; TRBD1 or TRBD2 may be the D gene (5 bases each). This CDR3 contains 14 residues. The V gene's germline CDR1 is SGHDN and CDR2 FVKESK. The V end lost 5 bases, the J end lost 3 bases, and 11 bases lay between the germline ends. DNA for the CDR3: TGTGCCAGCAGCGTTGCGAGGGGCTACAATGAGCAGTTCTTC. Translation: CASSVARGYNEQFF.

This clonotype has more than one count but fewer than ten. The chain recombines TRBV6-6 with TRBJ1-1, with D possibly being TRBD1 (5 bases). Germline loops: CDR1 MNHNY, CDR2 SVGAGI (reference sequence). This CDR3 comprises 18 residues. V was trimmed by 4 bases and J by 3 bases, leaving 24 bases between them. In DNA form, the CDR3 reads TGTGCCAGCAGTTCCCTCCGGGGGGGGGTACGGAAGGACACTGAAGCTTTCTTT. Translation: CASSSLRGGVRKDTEAFF.

The chain uses TRBV9 and TRBJ1-6; D remains unclear. Trimming pared 2 bases from V and 7 bases from J, leaving 10 bases between. The CDR3 is 14 amino acids. Germline CDR1 is SGDLS and CDR2 is YYNGEE. CDR3 residues: CASSVGRENSPLHF. The DNA of the CDR3 is TGTGCCAGCAGCGTCGGCAGAGAAAATTCACCCCTCCACTTT.

This clonotype appeared a few times. The chain recombines TRBV7-2 with TRBJ2-5, with D hard to call. CDR1 is SGHTA and CDR2 is FQGNSA in the germline V gene. CDR3 length: 12 amino acids. The V end was cut by 2 bases, the J end by 5 bases, with 6 bases between. CDR3 sequence (DNA): TGTGCCAGCAGCTTACGGGCGGAGACCCAGTACTTC. The encoded protein is CASSLRAETQYF.

This clonotype was seen at least ten times. The CDR3 DNA is TGTGCCAGCAGCAAAACAGACAGCGAAGCTTTCTTT. It is translated as CASSKTDSEAFF. J is TRBJ1-1 and V is TRBV9, with D perhaps TRBD1 (5 bases). Trimming removed 4 bases from V and 8 bases from J, with 12 bases in between. CDR3 length: 12 amino acids. Per the germline V gene, CDR1 is SGDLS and CDR2 is YYNGEE.

The V and J genes are TRBV12-3 or TRBV12-4 and TRBJ1-1; no reliable D call. Trimming left V 7 bases short and J 2 bases short, with 11 bases between. The CDR3 is 13 amino acids. The CDR3: CASTPTLNTEAFF. CDR3 in DNA: TGTGCCAGCACCCCGACACTTAACACTGAAGCTTTCTTT.

This clonotype turned up a few times. The chain employs TRBV12-3 or TRBV12-4 and TRBJ2-6; D perhaps matches TRBD1 (6 bases). CDR3 size: 16 residues. The V and J ends lost 10 bases and 2 bases respectively, with 18 bases between them. CDR3 sequence reads: CATGRGGKAGANVLTF. The CDR3 coding sequence is TGTGCCACCGGGCGAGGGGGTAAGGCTGGGGCCAACGTCCTGACTTTC.

This clonotype was observed a handful of times. The chain has TRBV10-3 and TRBJ2-7, with 9 bases matching TRBD1. This CDR3 has 14 residues. With 6 bases clipped from V and 4 bases from J, the junction kept 7 bases outside the gene matches. Germline CDR1 is ENHRY and CDR2 is SYGVKD. The CDR3 DNA reads as TGTGCCATCAGGACAGACAGGGGGGTATACGAGCAGTACTTC. Protein product: CAIRTDRGVYEQYF.

Only a few counts were recorded for this clonotype. V is TRBV29-1 and J is TRBJ2-4, with D perhaps matching TRBD1 or TRBD2 (6 bases each). The CDR3 loop spans 16 amino acids. V shed 7 bases and J shed 6 bases, with 25 bases lying between them. CDR1 SQVTM and CDR2 ANQGSEA come from the germline V gene. CDR3 in amino acids: CSAARTDSRGRNIQYF. For the CDR3, the DNA is TGCAGCGCCGCCCGAACCGACAGCCGGGGGCGAAACATTCAGTACTTC.